The rows below give T cell receptor beta chains drawn from one sample of a study of blood T cell repertoires in COVID-19. Sequenced by immunoSEQ multiplex PCR; TCRdb stores in-frame clones only, minus some. The table records approximately 75,000 clones, 70% to 90% of them present only once. The sequenced sample consisted of peripheral blood. Every receptor here comes from a man aged 50-60 years with acute or convalescent COVID-19. Both conserved end residues are part of each CDR3. The D gene is left open where the match is weak. For some rows the clone size is stated as once, few or many, or as a class when expanded; others skip it.

cdr3_nt: TGTGCCAGTAGTGCCGACAGGGGAGGGAGCGAGACCCAGTACTTC
cdr3_aa: CASSADRGGSETQYF
j_call: TRBJ2-5
v_call: TRBV19
clone_size: .
d_call: .

cdr3_nt: TGTGCCAGCAGCTTATTTATGAACACTGAAGCTTTCTTT
cdr3_aa: CASSLFMNTEAFF
j_call: TRBJ1-1
v_call: TRBV7-3
clone_size: .
d_call: .

cdr3_nt: TGTGCCAGCAGCTCGCGACAGGGGGCCCGGGGTGAGCAGTTCTTC
cdr3_aa: CASSSRQGARGEQFF
j_call: TRBJ2-1
v_call: TRBV11-3
clone_size: .
d_call: TRBD1

cdr3_nt: TGTGCCAGCAGCTTGACAGGGGGATCTGGGGCCAACGTCCTGACTTTC
cdr3_aa: CASSLTGGSGANVLTF
j_call: TRBJ2-6
v_call: TRBV7-2
clone_size: .
d_call: TRBD1

cdr3_nt: TGTGCCAGCAGCTTGAGGCCAGGGGGCTTCTGGTCCTATAATTCACCCCTCCACTTT
cdr3_aa: CASSLRPGGFWSYNSPLHF
j_call: TRBJ1-6
v_call: TRBV5-6
clone_size: .
d_call: TRBD1

cdr3_nt: TGTGCCAGCAGCGTGGACAGGGGCCCCTTTAATGAAAAACTGTTTTTT
cdr3_aa: CASSVDRGPFNEKLFF
j_call: TRBJ1-4
v_call: TRBV9
clone_size: .
d_call: TRBD1

cdr3_nt: TGTGCCAGCAGCTTACTAGGTGGGACAGGGCAGAAGACCCAGTACTTC
cdr3_aa: CASSLLGGTGQKTQYF
j_call: TRBJ2-5
v_call: TRBV7-9
clone_size: few
d_call: TRBD1

cdr3_nt: TGCGCCAGCAAAATGGGACAGGCCTCCCCTGGGGCCAACGTCCTGACTTTC
cdr3_aa: CASKMGQASPGANVLTF
j_call: TRBJ2-6
v_call: TRBV5-1
clone_size: .
d_call: TRBD1

cdr3_nt: TGTGCCAGTAGTACGGACAGGGTGGGAGATGAAAAACTGTTTTTT
cdr3_aa: CASSTDRVGDEKLFF
j_call: TRBJ1-4
v_call: TRBV19
clone_size: once
d_call: TRBD1

cdr3_nt: TGTGCCAGCAGTTACGCGGGGATCAGCACAGATACGCAGTATTTT
cdr3_aa: CASSYAGISTDTQYF
j_call: TRBJ2-3
v_call: TRBV6-2/TRBV6-3
clone_size: .
d_call: .

cdr3_nt: TGCAGCGTTCGGGGGGGATCGACGAACACCGGGGAGCTGTTTTTT
cdr3_aa: CSVRGGSTNTGELFF
j_call: TRBJ2-2
v_call: TRBV29-1
clone_size: .
d_call: TRBD2

cdr3_nt: TGTGCCAGCTCACCCGGGACAGACACCGGGGAGCTGTTTTTT
cdr3_aa: CASSPGTDTGELFF
j_call: TRBJ2-2
v_call: TRBV18
clone_size: .
d_call: TRBD1

cdr3_nt: TGTGCCAGCAGCACTAGCGGCAATTACAATGAGCAGTTCTTC
cdr3_aa: CASSTSGNYNEQFF
j_call: TRBJ2-1
v_call: TRBV7-3
clone_size: .
d_call: TRBD2

cdr3_nt: TGCAGCGTGAGAAAGGGGGCTTTTTACACTGAAGCTTTCTTT
cdr3_aa: CSVRKGAFYTEAFF
j_call: TRBJ1-1
v_call: TRBV29-1
clone_size: .
d_call: TRBD1

cdr3_nt: TGTGCCAGCAGGACTTCAGGGTTCCAGGACGAGCAGTACTTC
cdr3_aa: CASRTSGFQDEQYF
j_call: TRBJ2-7
v_call: TRBV27
clone_size: .
d_call: .

cdr3_nt: TGTGCCAGCAGACCCCTAGGACTGCAAGAGACCCAGTACTTC
cdr3_aa: CASRPLGLQETQYF
j_call: TRBJ2-5
v_call: TRBV7-9
clone_size: once
d_call: .

cdr3_nt: TGTGCCAGCAGTTACCCCCTGGGGGCAAACACCGGGGAGCTGTTTTTT
cdr3_aa: CASSYPLGANTGELFF
j_call: TRBJ2-2
v_call: TRBV6-2/TRBV6-3
clone_size: .
d_call: .

cdr3_nt: TGTGCCAGCAGCGTAGGAGGATCAGATACGCAGTATTTT
cdr3_aa: CASSVGGSDTQYF
j_call: TRBJ2-3
v_call: TRBV9
clone_size: .
d_call: .

cdr3_nt: TGTGCCAGCAGCGGGCAGGGGAGCTATGGCTACACCTTC
cdr3_aa: CASSGQGSYGYTF
j_call: TRBJ1-2
v_call: TRBV28
clone_size: .
d_call: .

cdr3_nt: TGTGCCAGCAGTGAAGGAGTGGGACAGGGGTCCTATGGCTACACCTTC
cdr3_aa: CASSEGVGQGSYGYTF
j_call: TRBJ1-2
v_call: TRBV6-1
clone_size: .
d_call: TRBD1

cdr3_nt: TGTGCCAGCAGTCGAGGGCAGGGGGTAATCCAAGAGACCCAGTACTTC
cdr3_aa: CASSRGQGVIQETQYF
j_call: TRBJ2-5
v_call: TRBV6-2/TRBV6-3
clone_size: .
d_call: TRBD1

cdr3_nt: TGTGCCAGCAGTTCAGGGGGCGCTCAGGGCTACACCTTC
cdr3_aa: CASSSGGAQGYTF
j_call: TRBJ1-2
v_call: TRBV12-3/TRBV12-4
clone_size: .
d_call: TRBD1

cdr3_nt: TGTGCCAGCAGCTTAGGGGACACCCCTAACTATGGCTACACCTTC
cdr3_aa: CASSLGDTPNYGYTF
j_call: TRBJ1-2
v_call: TRBV7-6
clone_size: .
d_call: .

cdr3_nt: TGCGCCAGCAGCTCGTTCTCTGGAAACACCATATATTTT
cdr3_aa: CASSSFSGNTIYF
j_call: TRBJ1-3
v_call: TRBV5-1
clone_size: .
d_call: .

cdr3_nt: TGCGCCAGCAGCTCGGACTCCCACACTGAAGCTTTCTTT
cdr3_aa: CASSSDSHTEAFF
j_call: TRBJ1-1
v_call: TRBV5-1
clone_size: .
d_call: .

cdr3_nt: TGTGCCAGCAGCCGAACGACGGGGGCCAAAAACATTCAGTACTTC
cdr3_aa: CASSRTTGAKNIQYF
j_call: TRBJ2-4
v_call: TRBV5-4
clone_size: once
d_call: .

cdr3_nt: TGTGCCAGCAGGGGGCAGGACAGGGGGTTCTACGAGCAGTACTTC
cdr3_aa: CASRGQDRGFYEQYF
j_call: TRBJ2-7
v_call: TRBV28
clone_size: .
d_call: TRBD1

cdr3_nt: TGTGCCAGCAGTAATAGGAGGGATCTTTGCTATGGCTACACCTTC
cdr3_aa: CASSNRRDLCYGYTF
j_call: TRBJ1-2
v_call: TRBV6-4
clone_size: .
d_call: .

cdr3_nt: TGCGCCAGCAGCCCGGGACAGCGTAGCAATCAGCCCCAGCATTTT
cdr3_aa: CASSPGQRSNQPQHF
j_call: TRBJ1-5
v_call: TRBV5-1
clone_size: .
d_call: TRBD1

cdr3_nt: TGTGCCAGCTCCCGTCAAGAGACAGGGGCTGGAAACACCATATATTTT
cdr3_aa: CASSRQETGAGNTIYF
j_call: TRBJ1-3
v_call: TRBV18
clone_size: .
d_call: TRBD1

cdr3_nt: TGCGCCAGCAGCACCGGGACTAGCGGAGAGACCCAGTACTTC
cdr3_aa: CASSTGTSGETQYF
j_call: TRBJ2-5
v_call: TRBV5-1
clone_size: .
d_call: TRBD2

cdr3_nt: TGTGCCAGCAGCCACCCTAGGTCGGAGCGGGAGCAGTACTTC
cdr3_aa: CASSHPRSEREQYF
j_call: TRBJ2-7
v_call: TRBV16
clone_size: .
d_call: .

cdr3_nt: TGTGCCAGTAGTACCGAGGACAGAATCACCGGGGAGCTGTTTTTT
cdr3_aa: CASSTEDRITGELFF
j_call: TRBJ2-2
v_call: TRBV19
clone_size: .
d_call: .

cdr3_nt: TGTGCCAGCAGAGTGACAGGGAACACCGGGGAGCTGTTTTTT
cdr3_aa: CASRVTGNTGELFF
j_call: TRBJ2-2
v_call: TRBV6-4
clone_size: .
d_call: .

cdr3_nt: TGTGCCTGGAGTTCGGGAGACTATGGCTACACCTTC
cdr3_aa: CAWSSGDYGYTF
j_call: TRBJ1-2
v_call: TRBV30
clone_size: .
d_call: .

cdr3_nt: TGTGCCAGCAGTGAACAGGGATCCTACGAGCAGTACTTC
cdr3_aa: CASSEQGSYEQYF
j_call: TRBJ2-7
v_call: TRBV27
clone_size: .
d_call: .

cdr3_nt: TGTGCCAGCAGTACCCACCAGGGTCACTATGGCTACACCTTC
cdr3_aa: CASSTHQGHYGYTF
j_call: TRBJ1-2
v_call: TRBV27
clone_size: once
d_call: .

cdr3_nt: TGTGCCAGCAGCGATCGGACCGGGGAGCTGTTTTTT
cdr3_aa: CASSDRTGELFF
j_call: TRBJ2-2
v_call: TRBV9
clone_size: .
d_call: .

cdr3_nt: TGTGCCAGCAGCCCGCCAGGCCAAGAGACCCAGTACTTC
cdr3_aa: CASSPPGQETQYF
j_call: TRBJ2-5
v_call: TRBV3-1/TRBV3-2
clone_size: .
d_call: .

cdr3_nt: TGTGCCAGTAGTACCGCAGTCGACAGGAAGGGAAGCTATGGCTACACCTTC
cdr3_aa: CASSTAVDRKGSYGYTF
j_call: TRBJ1-2
v_call: TRBV19
clone_size: .
d_call: .

cdr3_nt: TGCAGCGTTGATAGGGGTATGAACACTGAAGCTTTCTTT
cdr3_aa: CSVDRGMNTEAFF
j_call: TRBJ1-1
v_call: TRBV29-1
clone_size: .
d_call: .

cdr3_nt: TGCGCCAGCAGGTTTTCACAGGGTAACGGGGAGCTGTTTTTT
cdr3_aa: CASRFSQGNGELFF
j_call: TRBJ2-2
v_call: TRBV10-1
clone_size: .
d_call: .

cdr3_nt: TGTGCCATCAGCCAACAGGGGATGAACACTGAAGCTTTCTTT
cdr3_aa: CAISQQGMNTEAFF
j_call: TRBJ1-1
v_call: TRBV10-3
clone_size: .
d_call: TRBD1

cdr3_nt: TGCGCCAGCAGCGTGGACAGGGGGTCTCAAGAGACCCAGTACTTC
cdr3_aa: CASSVDRGSQETQYF
j_call: TRBJ2-5
v_call: TRBV5-1
clone_size: .
d_call: TRBD1

cdr3_nt: TGCGCCAGCAGCTTGCCCCGACAGGGAATGGAGAGTCCCCAAGAGACCCAGTACTTC
cdr3_aa: CASSLPRQGMESPQETQYF
j_call: TRBJ2-5
v_call: TRBV5-1
clone_size: .
d_call: TRBD1